This T cell receptor beta chain was captured by sequencing in a study of T cell changes during pregnancy in multiple sclerosis. Method: immunoSEQ multiplex PCR; TCRdb's copy keeps in-frame clones and lacks some. The table has some 50,000 clones, approximately 87% seen once. Germline loops: CDR1 SNHLY, CDR2 FYNNEI. The CDR3 consists of 13 residues. Trimming cost V 7 bases and J 8 bases; bases outside gene matches: 9. The receptor was derived from a female donor in good health, enrolled as a control in a pregnancy study. The chain combines TRBV2 with TRBJ1-2; 8 bases agree with TRBD1. Sequenced material: peripheral blood, taken in the first trimester of pregnancy. In DNA form, the CDR3 reads TGTGCCAGCATAAGGACAGGGACGAGGGGCTACACCTTC. Translated: CASIRTGTRGYTF.